These 4 T cell receptor beta chains originate from one sample sequenced in a study of T cells after yellow fever vaccination. One entry per CDR3 protein results from TCRdb running MiXCR on the 5' RACE reads. The sample holds approximately 240,000 distinct CDR3 sequences, more than 3.5% seen once. This specimen consisted of PBMCs, obtained 15 days after the yellow fever booster vaccination. These receptors were collected from a man between 18 and 35 years old who received the YFV17D yellow fever vaccine.

This clonotype occurred many times. This chain joins TRBV12-3 or TRBV12-4 and TRBJ1-1; 9 bases line up with TRBD1. This CDR3 is 14 amino acids long. J gave up 1 base and V 6 bases, and 3 bases lay outside the gene matches. CDR3 sequence reads: CASRHRGPNTEAFF. The CDR3 bases are TGTGCCAGCAGACACAGGGGGCCGAACACTGAAGCTTTCTTT.

This clonotype was seen many times. The genes are TRBV5-1 and TRBJ2-2; no definite D call. Trimming cost V 0 bases and J 0 bases, with 6 bases left between them. CDR1 and CDR2 from the germline V gene are SGHRS and YFSETQ. CDR3 length equals 15 residues. CDR3 sequence: CASSLASANTGELFF. The CDR3 nucleotides read TGCGCCAGCAGCTTGGCCAGCGCGAACACCGGGGAGCTGTTTTTT.

This clonotype came up many times. V and J are TRBV2 and TRBJ2-3, with a possible D match to TRBD2 (5 bases). The V gene lost 4 bases and the J gene lost 2 bases, with 13 bases spanning the gap. The CDR3 has 15 amino acids. Germline assignment: CDR1 SNHLY and CDR2 FYNNEI. The CDR3 is CASSGRSGSTDTQYF. Here the CDR3 DNA reads TGTGCCAGCAGTGGGAGGAGCGGATCCACAGATACGCAGTATTTT.

This clonotype was seen ten or more times. CDR3 residues: CASRQTPRMNTGELFF. CDR3 coding DNA: TGTGCCAGCAGACAGACCCCCCGAATGAACACCGGGGAGCTGTTTTTT. The rearrangement uses TRBV3-2 and TRBJ2-2; TRBD1 is the table's D call, not checked against the DNA. TRBV3-2 has pseudogene status. The CDR3 length is 16 residues.